A selection of T cell receptor beta chains follows, all from one sample in a study of blood T cell repertoires in COVID-19. Generated by immunoSEQ multiplex PCR, the TCRdb table keeps only in-frame clones and is missing some. The sample carries about 500,000 clones, 70% to 90% recorded once. The sequencing sample was made of peripheral blood. These receptors were collected from a woman between 45 and 65 years old with COVID-19, enrolled during active disease. Each CDR3 is given with its conserved first and last residue. The D gene is left open where the match is weak. Expanded clones get a size class; other rows say once, few or many, or leave the size out.

V	J	D	size	CDR3	DNA
TRBV5-4	TRBJ1-2	-	-	CATKQSNYGYTF	TGTGCCACTAAACAGTCGAACTATGGCTACACCTTC
TRBV30	TRBJ2-7	-	-	CAWSRNSYEQYF	TGTGCCTGGAGCAGGAATTCCTACGAGCAGTACTTC
TRBV5-1	TRBJ1-2	-	-	CASSLTGEIYGYTF	TGCGCCAGCAGCTTGACCGGGGAGATCTATGGCTACACCTTC
TRBV7-9	TRBJ1-5	-	-	CASSLAGGGNQPQHF	TGTGCCAGCAGCTTAGCAGGGGGAGGCAATCAGCCCCAGCATTTT
TRBV6-2/TRBV6-3	TRBJ2-2	-	-	CASSDTGDTGPGELFF	TGTGCCAGCAGTGACACAGGCGACACTGGGCCCGGGGAGCTGTTTTTT
TRBV20-1	TRBJ1-2	-	few	CSAPGYGYTF	TGCAGTGCTCCAGGCTATGGCTACACCTTC
TRBV5-4	TRBJ1-3	-	-	CASSSPQGTQGNTIYF	TGTGCCAGCAGCTCCCCCCAGGGGACCCAGGGAAACACCATATATTTT
TRBV19	TRBJ1-5	TRBD1	-	CASTQGEQPQHF	TGTGCCAGTACCCAGGGGGAGCAGCCCCAGCATTTT
TRBV9	TRBJ2-7	-	-	CASSSKDFPYEQYF	TGTGCCAGCAGCTCCAAGGACTTCCCCTACGAGCAGTACTTC
TRBV19	TRBJ1-4	-	-	CASSSLGTFATNEKLFF	TGTGCCAGTAGTTCTCTCGGGACATTTGCAACTAATGAAAAACTGTTTTTT
TRBV20-1	TRBJ2-3	-	-	CSARVSDTQYF	TGCAGTGCTAGAGTGAGTGATACGCAGTATTTT
TRBV6-1	TRBJ2-7	TRBD2	-	CASSRPGGAGEQYF	TGTGCCAGCAGTCGTCCCGGGGGGGCGGGGGAGCAGTACTTC
TRBV29-1	TRBJ1-2	TRBD1	-	CSVELQGAMLDGYTF	TGCAGCGTTGAACTACAGGGGGCGATGTTGGATGGCTACACCTTC
TRBV2	TRBJ1-4	TRBD1	-	CASSGGTGDEKLFF	TGTGCCAGCAGTGGAGGGACAGGGGATGAAAAACTGTTTTTT
TRBV6-5	TRBJ2-7	-	-	CASTPRASYEQYF	TGTGCCAGCACCCCCCGCGCCTCCTACGAGCAGTACTTC
TRBV5-6	TRBJ2-7	TRBD1	once	CASTQGTGDEQYF	TGTGCCAGCACCCAGGGGACAGGGGACGAGCAGTACTTC
TRBV3-1/TRBV3-2	TRBJ2-7	-	-	CASSPELAQDEQYF	TGTGCCAGCAGCCCGGAGCTAGCGCAGGACGAGCAGTACTTC
TRBV27	TRBJ1-2	TRBD1	-	CASSLDRVTAGYTF	TGTGCCAGCAGTTTGGACAGGGTAACTGCTGGCTACACCTTC
TRBV18	TRBJ1-3	-	once	CASSSSLSGNTIYF	TGTGCCAGCTCATCTTCACTCTCTGGAAACACCATATATTTT
TRBV7-2	TRBJ1-2	-	-	CASSLSFRTAGHYGYTF	TGTGCCAGCAGCTTATCCTTCCGTACAGCGGGCCACTATGGCTACACCTTC
TRBV6-5	TRBJ2-1	TRBD2	-	CASRPTSGVNNEQFF	TGTGCCAGCAGACCTACTAGCGGGGTTAACAATGAGCAGTTCTTC
TRBV7-9	TRBJ1-1	-	-	CASSLTGPGDGAFF	TGTGCCAGCAGCTTAACCGGGCCGGGGGATGGAGCTTTCTTT
TRBV28	TRBJ2-6	-	-	CASSSPGSLKSGANVLTF	TGTGCCAGCAGTTCTCCGGGATCCCTTAAATCTGGGGCCAACGTCCTGACTTTC
TRBV18	TRBJ2-1	TRBD2	-	CASSPGGGFNNEQFF	TGTGCCAGCTCACCTGGCGGGGGATTCAACAATGAGCAGTTCTTC
TRBV30	TRBJ1-3	-	once	CAWSSGNTIYF	TGTGCCTGGAGTTCGGGAAACACCATATATTTT
TRBV30	TRBJ2-2	-	-	CAWSVELASGGELFF	TGTGCCTGGAGTGTAGAACTAGCTTCGGGCGGGGAGCTGTTTTTT
TRBV9	TRBJ2-5	TRBD2	few	CASSVVSTSGVERGETQYF	TGTGCCAGCAGCGTAGTTTCGACTAGCGGGGTAGAAAGAGGGGAGACCCAGTACTTC
TRBV5-1	TRBJ2-3	-	-	CASSPSETDTQYF	TGCGCCAGCAGCCCATCCGAGACAGATACGCAGTATTTT
TRBV2	TRBJ1-1	-	-	CASSRGAGAINTEAFF	TGTGCCAGCAGCCGTGGGGCAGGGGCGATAAACACTGAAGCTTTCTTT
TRBV19	TRBJ2-2	-	once	CASSIDQGKTGELFF	TGTGCCAGTAGTATAGACCAGGGTAAAACCGGGGAGCTGTTTTTT
TRBV19	TRBJ1-1	TRBD1	-	CASSITGGDTEAFF	TGTGCCAGTAGTATTACAGGGGGTGACACTGAAGCTTTCTTT
TRBV2	TRBJ1-4	TRBD1	-	CASHRDRDEKLFF	TGTGCCAGTCACCGGGACAGGGATGAAAAACTGTTTTTT
TRBV28	TRBJ1-2	-	-	CASSSTTGYDGYTF	TGTGCCAGCAGTTCTACCACAGGGTATGATGGCTACACCTTC
TRBV7-2	TRBJ1-5	-	-	CASSFDQGTGPQHF	TGTGCCAGCAGCTTTGACCAGGGAACTGGGCCCCAGCATTTT